Listed below are T cell receptor beta chains from one sample, sequenced in a study of blood T cells in healthy people across ages. MiXCR, applied by TCRdb to the 5' RACE reads, yields one record per CDR3 protein. The table shows some 640,000 distinct CDR3 sequences, with about 30% occurring only once. Sample: blood. Receptors were obtained from a woman older than 75 in good health. Each CDR3 is given with its conserved first and last residue. D genes are given only for firm matches.

v_gene	d_gene	j_gene	CDR3aa
TRBV20-1	.	TRBJ1-5	CSASPGVGDGFNQPQHF
TRBV18	TRBD2	TRBJ2-1	CASSPPGLAGDNEQFF
TRBV12-3/TRBV12-4	TRBD1	TRBJ1-1	CASSPGTGGAGTEAFF
TRBV7-2	TRBD1	TRBJ1-2	CASSSRDRDSYGYTF
TRBV12-3/TRBV12-4	TRBD1	TRBJ1-2	CASSSQGSGYGYTF
TRBV19	TRBD1	TRBJ2-1	CASSIDGQGWDEQFF
TRBV7-2	.	TRBJ2-7	CASSSHSSGSYEQYF
TRBV9	.	TRBJ1-6	CASSSTPGGRGPLHF
TRBV7-2	.	TRBJ2-5	CASSLLAGTQYF
TRBV5-5	.	TRBJ1-2	CASSAHSEINGYTF
TRBV7-7	TRBD2	TRBJ2-3	CASSLLAGESTDTQYF
TRBV7-8	.	TRBJ1-5	CASSLDSQQPQHF
TRBV15	.	TRBJ1-5	CATGVNQPQHF
TRBV19	.	TRBJ2-1	CASSITPDMYNEQFF
TRBV9	.	TRBJ1-1	CASSIRPFTEAFF
TRBV9	TRBD1	TRBJ1-6	CASSTRDRGGSPLHF